This T cell receptor (beta chain) comes out of a study of OX40 agonist ivuxolimab in advanced cancers. Study overall: Dose-escalation patients' cancers were hepatocellular carcinoma, melanoma, renal cell or head and neck cancer. The mean age was approximately 60 years, ranging from roughly 23 to 79, with over 70% of participants male.

Deletions cut 1 base from V and 3 bases from J, with 10 bases between. The CDR3 totals 15 residues. From germline, CDR1 is LNHDA and CDR2 SQIVND (reference sequence). This clone was counted only a few times. Method: immunoSEQ multiplex PCR; TCRdb's copy keeps in-frame clones and lacks some. This sample has 25,000 to 30,000 clones, with roughly 83% found just once. The TCR was taken from an adult with an advanced solid tumor such as melanoma, head and neck, liver or kidney cancer. This specimen consisted of CD4+ or CD8+ T cells sorted from blood, obtained in a trial of the OX40 agonist ivuxolimab. V gene TRBV19 combines with J gene TRBJ1-5; no firm D call. CDR3 bases: TGTGCCAGTAGTATAGTCGGGGAATCCAATCAGCCCCAGCATTTT. It is translated as CASSIVGESNQPQHF.